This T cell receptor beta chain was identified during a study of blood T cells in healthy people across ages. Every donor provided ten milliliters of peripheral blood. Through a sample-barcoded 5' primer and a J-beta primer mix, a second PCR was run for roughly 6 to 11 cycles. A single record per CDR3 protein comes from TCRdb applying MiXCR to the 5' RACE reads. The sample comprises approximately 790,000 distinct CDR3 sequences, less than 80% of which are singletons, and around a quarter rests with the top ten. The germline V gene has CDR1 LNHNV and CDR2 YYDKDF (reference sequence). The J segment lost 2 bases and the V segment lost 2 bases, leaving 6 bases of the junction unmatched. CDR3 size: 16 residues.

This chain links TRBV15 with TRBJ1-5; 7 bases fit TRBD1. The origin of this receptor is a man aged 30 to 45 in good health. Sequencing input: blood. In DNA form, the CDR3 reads TGTGCCACCAGCAGAAAGGGGGCTGGCGGCAATCAGCCCCAGCATTTT. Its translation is CATSRKGAGGNQPQHF.